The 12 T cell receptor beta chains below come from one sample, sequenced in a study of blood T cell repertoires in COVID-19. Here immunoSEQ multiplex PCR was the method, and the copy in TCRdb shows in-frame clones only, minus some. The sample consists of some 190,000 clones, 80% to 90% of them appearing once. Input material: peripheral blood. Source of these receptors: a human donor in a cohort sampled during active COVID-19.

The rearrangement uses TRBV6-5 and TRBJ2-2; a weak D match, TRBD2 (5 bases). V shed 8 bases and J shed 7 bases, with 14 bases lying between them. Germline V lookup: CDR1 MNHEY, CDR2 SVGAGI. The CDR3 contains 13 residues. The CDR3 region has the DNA TGTGCCAGCGCCAGACTATCTGTCGGGGAGCTGTTTTTT. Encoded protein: CASARLSVGELFF.

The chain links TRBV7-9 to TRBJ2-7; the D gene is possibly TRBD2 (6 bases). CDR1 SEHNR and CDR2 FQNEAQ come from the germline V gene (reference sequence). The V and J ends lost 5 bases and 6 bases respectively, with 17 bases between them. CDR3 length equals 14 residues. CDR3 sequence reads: CASSPPGYGSEQYF. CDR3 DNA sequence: TGTGCCAGCAGCCCCCCCGGGTACGGGAGCGAGCAGTACTTC.

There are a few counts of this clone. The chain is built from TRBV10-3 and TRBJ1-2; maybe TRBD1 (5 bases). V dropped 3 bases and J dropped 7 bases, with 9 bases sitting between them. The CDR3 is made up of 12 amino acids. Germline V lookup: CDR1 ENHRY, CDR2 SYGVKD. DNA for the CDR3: TGTGCCATCAGTGATTATAGGGGTGGCTACACCTTC. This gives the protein CAISDYRGGYTF.

The CDR3 coding sequence is TGTGCCAGCAGCCAAGCGGGGGGAAACTATGGCTACACCTTC. It encodes CASSQAGGNYGYTF. This chain connects TRBV3-1 (or the pseudogene TRBV3-2) to TRBJ1-2; perhaps TRBD1 as D (5 bases). From germline, CDR1 is LGHDT and CDR2 YNNKEL (reference sequence). The length of the CDR3 is 14 residues. The ends were cut back, 1 base at V and 2 bases at J, with 8 bases in the middle.

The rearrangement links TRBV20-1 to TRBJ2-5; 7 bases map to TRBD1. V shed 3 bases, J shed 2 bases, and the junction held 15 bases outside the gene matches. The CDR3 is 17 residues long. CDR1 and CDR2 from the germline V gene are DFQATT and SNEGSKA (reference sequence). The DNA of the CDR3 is TGCAGTGCTAGTTTTCCCGAAAGGGGGCGGCCACAAGAGACCCAGTACTTC. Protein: CSASFPERGRPQETQYF.

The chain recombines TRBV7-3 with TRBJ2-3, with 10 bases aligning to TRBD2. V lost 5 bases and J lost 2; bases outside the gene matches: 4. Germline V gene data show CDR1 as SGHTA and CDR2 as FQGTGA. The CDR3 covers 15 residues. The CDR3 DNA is TGTGCCAGCAGCGTAGCGGGGGGACCCACAGATACGCAGTATTTT. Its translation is CASSVAGGPTDTQYF.

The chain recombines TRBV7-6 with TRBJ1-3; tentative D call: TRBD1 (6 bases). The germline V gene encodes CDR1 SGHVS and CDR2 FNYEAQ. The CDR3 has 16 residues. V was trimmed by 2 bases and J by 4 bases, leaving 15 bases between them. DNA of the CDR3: TGTGCCAGCAGCTTAAGGGGGGGGTTGCAAGGAAACACCATATATTTT. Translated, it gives CASSLRGGLQGNTIYF.

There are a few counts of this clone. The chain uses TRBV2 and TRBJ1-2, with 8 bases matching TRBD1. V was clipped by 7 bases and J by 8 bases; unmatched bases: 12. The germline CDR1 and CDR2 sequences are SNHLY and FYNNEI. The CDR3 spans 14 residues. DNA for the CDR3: TGTGCCAGCACCGACGCCCGGGACAGGCGCGGCTACACCTTC. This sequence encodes CASTDARDRRGYTF.

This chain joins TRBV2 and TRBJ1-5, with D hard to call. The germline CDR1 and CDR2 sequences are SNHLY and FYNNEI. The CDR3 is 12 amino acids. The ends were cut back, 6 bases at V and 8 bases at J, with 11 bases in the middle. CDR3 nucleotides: TGTGCCAGCAGGATCAATTTAGAGCCCCAGCATTTT. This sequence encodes CASRINLEPQHF.

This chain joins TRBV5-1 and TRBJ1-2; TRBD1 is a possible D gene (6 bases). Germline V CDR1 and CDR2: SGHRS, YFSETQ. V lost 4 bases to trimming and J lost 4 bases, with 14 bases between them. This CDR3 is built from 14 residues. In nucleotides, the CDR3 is TGCGCCAGCAGCCAGGACAGAGCTGGCTATGGCTACACCTTC. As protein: CASSQDRAGYGYTF.

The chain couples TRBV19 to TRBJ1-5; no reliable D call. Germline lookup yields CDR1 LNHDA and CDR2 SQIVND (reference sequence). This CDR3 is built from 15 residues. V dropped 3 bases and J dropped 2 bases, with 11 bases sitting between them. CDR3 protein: CASSMPDLGNQPQHF. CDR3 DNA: TGTGCCAGTAGTATGCCCGATTTAGGCAATCAGCCCCAGCATTTT. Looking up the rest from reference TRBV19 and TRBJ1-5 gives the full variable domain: DGGITQSPKYLFRKEGQNVTLSCEQNLNHDAMYWYRQDPGQGLRLIYYSQIVNDFQKGDIAEGYSVSREKKESFPLTVTSAQKNPTAFYLCASSMPDLGNQPQHFGDGTRLSIL.

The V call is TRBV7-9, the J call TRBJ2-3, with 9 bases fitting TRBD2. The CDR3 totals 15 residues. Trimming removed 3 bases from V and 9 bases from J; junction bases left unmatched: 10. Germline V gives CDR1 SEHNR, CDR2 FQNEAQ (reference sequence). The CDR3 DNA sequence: TGTGCCAGCAGCTTGGGGGGACTAGCTGAAGGGACGCAGTATTTT. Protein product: CASSLGGLAEGTQYF.